This entry lists 28 T cell receptor beta chains sequenced from one sample in a study of blood T cell repertoires in COVID-19. Measured with immunoSEQ multiplex PCR; TCRdb has only the in-frame clones, and not every one. The table has some 160,000 clones, roughly 90% seen once. Sequencing input: PBMCs or T cells enriched from blood (not recorded which). The receptors shown here come from a woman aged 45-60 years who had recovered from COVID-19.

The chain's CDR3 is CASSQQANQPQHF. As DNA, the CDR3 is TGCGCCAGCAGCCAGCAGGCTAATCAGCCCCAGCATTTT. This chain joins TRBV4-3 and TRBJ1-5; D remains ambiguous. Germline assignment: CDR1 LGHNA and CDR2 YSLEER. This CDR3 comprises 13 residues. The V and J ends lost 3 bases and 4 bases respectively, with 7 bases between them.

The chain joins TRBV9 to TRBJ2-7; 10 nucleotides align to TRBD1. Germline values: CDR1 SGDLS, CDR2 YYNGEE. The CDR3 has 16 residues. V was clipped by 3 bases and J by 5 bases; unmatched bases: 11. DNA of the CDR3: TGTGCCAGCAGCGCCCTAGGGGGGACAGGGGTCCACGAGCAGTACTTC. Protein sequence: CASSALGGTGVHEQYF.

The rearrangement uses TRBV7-9 and TRBJ2-5; TRBD1 aligns across 7 bases. V was clipped by 2 bases and J by 5 bases; unmatched bases: 5. The CDR3 runs 14 residues. Germline V gene sequence: CDR1 SEHNR, CDR2 FQNEAQ (reference sequence). The CDR3 bases are TGTGCCAGCAGCTTACCAAACAGGGGTGAGACCCAGTACTTC. Translated: CASSLPNRGETQYF.

As regards this clone: The same CDR3 arises from other DNA sequences in this sample as well. The V and J genes are TRBV5-1 and TRBJ1-2, with 8 bases lining up with TRBD1. This CDR3 spans 14 amino acids. Germline V gene data show CDR1 as SGHRS and CDR2 as YFSETQ. The trim removed 0 bases at V and 5 bases at J, leaving 3 bases unmatched. The chain's CDR3 is CASSLEGQGYGYTF. CDR3 DNA: TGCGCCAGCAGCTTGGAAGGACAGGGATATGGCTACACCTTC.

As regards this clone: This specimen includes other DNA sequences encoding the same CDR3. The rearrangement uses TRBV27 and TRBJ1-6, with D tentatively TRBD1 (5 bases). Germline assignment: CDR1 MNHEY and CDR2 SMNVEV (reference sequence). The CDR3 length is 14 residues. V was clipped by 2 bases and J by 7 bases, with 9 bases between them. The DNA of the CDR3 is TGTGCCAGCAGTTTAGCAGGGTCCAATTCACCCCTCCACTTT. Its translation is CASSLAGSNSPLHF.

This clone occurred once. This rearrangement joins TRBV19 to TRBJ1-4; D unclear. Trimming removed 5 bases at V and 8 bases at J, with 15 bases between. Looked up from germline, CDR1 is LNHDA and CDR2 is SQIVND (reference sequence). The CDR3 extends over 14 amino acids. CDR3 coding DNA: TGTGCCAGTAGTGCGGATCGGTCGGCGGAAAAACTGTTTTTT. Encoded protein: CASSADRSAEKLFF.

This chain connects TRBV27 to TRBJ2-7; 7 nucleotides match TRBD2. Unmatched junction bases numbered 16, after V lost 2 bases and J lost 0 bases. Germline CDR1 MNHEY, CDR2 SMNVEV (reference sequence). There are 19 residues in the CDR3. The CDR3 reads CASSLLGLAAGRTSYEQYF. As DNA, the CDR3 is TGTGCCAGCAGTTTACTCGGATTGGCAGCGGGGCGAACCTCCTACGAGCAGTACTTC.

The J gene is TRBJ2-7, the V gene TRBV5-6; D possibly corresponds to TRBD1 (5 bases). The CDR3 contains 13 residues. Between the trimmed V and J ends, which lost 7 bases and 6 bases, there was a span of 17 bases. CDR1 and CDR2 (germline): SGHDT, YYEEEE. The CDR3 region is CASGLMAGSEQYF. As DNA, the CDR3 is TGTGCCAGCGGTTTAATGGCAGGGTCCGAGCAGTACTTC.

The CDR3 reads CAISEPNSGNTIYF. CDR3 sequence (DNA): TGTGCCATCAGTGAGCCTAACTCTGGAAACACCATATATTTT. The chain couples TRBV10-3 to TRBJ1-3; D uncertain. CDR3 length equals 14 residues. Trimming pared 2 bases from V and 0 bases from J, leaving 5 bases between. Germline lookup yields CDR1 ENHRY and CDR2 SYGVKD.

The chain carries TRBV7-2 and TRBJ1-6; 7 bases are shared with TRBD1. CDR3 length: 15 amino acids. CDR1 is SGHTA, CDR2 FQGNSA, per germline. Trimming removed 5 bases from V and 8 bases from J; junction bases left unmatched: 9. The CDR3 sequence: CASSPLQGKDSPLHF. CDR3 DNA: TGTGCCAGCAGCCCCTTACAGGGGAAAGATTCACCCCTCCACTTT.

This chain uses TRBV5-1 with TRBJ2-1; perhaps TRBD2 as D (6 bases). The CDR3 spans 16 residues. Germline-derived CDR1 and CDR2 are SGHRS and YFSETQ. The germline V and J ends were trimmed by 0 bases and 7 bases, with 17 bases remaining between them. The CDR3 coding sequence is TGCGCCAGCAGCTTGGCCGGAGGGGTGGGCCAGAATGAGCAGTTCTTC. As protein: CASSLAGGVGQNEQFF.

The chain is built from TRBV25-1 and TRBJ1-5; tentatively, D is TRBD1 (6 bases). The CDR3 has 14 residues. V lost 8 bases, J lost 7 bases, and 18 bases lay in between. Germline loops: CDR1 MGHDK, CDR2 SYGVNS. CDR3 in amino acids: CASRGAGERQPQHF. CDR3 sequence (DNA): TGTGCCAGCCGAGGGGCAGGGGAGCGGCAGCCCCAGCATTTT.

This chain uses TRBV6-2 or TRBV6-3 with TRBJ2-3; TRBD2 is a possible D gene (7 bases). The length of the CDR3 is 18 residues. In germline, CDR1 is MNHEY, CDR2 SVGEGT. Trimming pared 2 bases from V and 4 bases from J, leaving 22 bases between. The CDR3 DNA follows: TGTGCCAGCAGTTACCACCTGATGGGGGGGCGCTTACCAGATACGCAGTATTTT. It specifies CASSYHLMGGRLPDTQYF.

The chain carries TRBV7-9 and TRBJ1-6; tentatively, D is TRBD1 (6 bases). Germline CDR1 reads SEHNR; CDR2 reads FQNEAQ (reference sequence). The CDR3 is 12 residues long. Trimming shortened V by 7 bases and J by 5 bases, and 6 bases separated the two germline ends. The CDR3 nucleotides read TGTGCCAGCAAGGGGGATAATTCACCCCTCCACTTT. Protein product: CASKGDNSPLHF.

J is TRBJ2-1 and V is TRBV6-2 or TRBV6-3; TRBD2 agrees at 14 bases. Germline V CDR1 and CDR2: MNHEY, SVGEGT. CDR3 length: 15 residues. Trimming removed 6 bases from V and 7 bases from J; junction bases left unmatched: 5. In DNA form, the CDR3 reads TGTGCCAGCAGCCGACTAGCGGGGGGGCGAAATGAGCAGTTCTTC. It translates to CASSRLAGGRNEQFF.

V and J are TRBV12-3 or TRBV12-4 and TRBJ2-5; D is undetermined. This CDR3 is 12 amino acids long. V gave up 3 bases and J gave up 4 bases, with 6 bases separating them. Here the CDR3 reads CASSLRRETQYF. In DNA form, the CDR3 reads TGTGCCAGCAGTTTGAGGCGAGAGACCCAGTACTTC.

The rearrangement links TRBV5-1 to TRBJ2-2; 9 bases fit TRBD2. Germline CDR1 and CDR2: SGHRS and YFSETQ. The ends lost 7 bases at V and 1 base at J; junction bases unmatched: 5. The CDR3 sequence is 15 residues long. As DNA, the CDR3 is TGCGCCAGCGTTAGCGGGGGACGGAACACCGGGGAGCTGTTTTTT. It is translated as CASVSGGRNTGELFF. The full variable domain, rest sourced from reference TRBV5-1 and TRBJ2-2, is KAGVTQTPRYLIKTRGQQVTLSCSPISGHRSVSWYQQTPGQGLQFLFEYFSETQRNKGNFPGRFSGRQFSNSRSEMNVSTLELGDSALYLCASVSGGRNTGELFFGEGSRLTVL.

This clone was counted once. V gene TRBV5-1 combines with J gene TRBJ2-1; the D gene is possibly TRBD2 (5 bases). Trimming removed 4 bases from V and 6 bases from J, with 14 bases in between. CDR3 length equals 14 residues. In germline, CDR1 is SGHRS, CDR2 YFSETQ. DNA for the CDR3: TGCGCCAGCAGCGTGGTACTAGTTAGCAATGAGCAGTTCTTC. Residues: CASSVVLVSNEQFF. The full variable domain, rest sourced from reference TRBV5-1 and TRBJ2-1, is KAGVTQTPRYLIKTRGQQVTLSCSPISGHRSVSWYQQTPGQGLQFLFEYFSETQRNKGNFPGRFSGRQFSNSRSEMNVSTLELGDSALYLCASSVVLVSNEQFFGPGTRLTVL.

This chain joins TRBV2 and TRBJ2-1; 8 bases fit TRBD1. With V trimmed by 3 bases and J by 14 bases, 9 bases remained unmatched. Germline assignment: CDR1 SNHLY and CDR2 FYNNEI. This CDR3 has 13 residues. CDR3 sequence reads: CASSEGDRIKKFF. The CDR3 DNA follows: TGTGCCAGCAGTGAGGGGGACAGGATAAAGAAGTTCTTC.

J is TRBJ1-4 and V is TRBV5-5; TRBD1 aligns across 7 bases. The CDR3 has 15 amino acids. Germline V gene data show CDR1 as SGHKS and CDR2 as YYEKEE (reference sequence). Trimming took 0 bases from V and 4 from J; bases not matched to a gene: 3. CDR3 bases: TGTGCCAGCAGCTTGGGGGGACAGAATAATGAAAAACTGTTTTTT. It translates to CASSLGGQNNEKLFF.

The rearrangement joins TRBV5-1 to TRBJ1-1, with TRBD1 identical over 8 bases. V dropped 3 bases and J dropped 3; count of bases not matched to a gene: 10. There are 16 residues in the CDR3. In germline, CDR1 is SGHRS, CDR2 YFSETQ. CDR3 DNA: TGCGCCAGCAGCTCAGGATCAGGGGGCACCGACACTGAAGCTTTCTTT. Its protein product is CASSSGSGGTDTEAFF.

This clone was observed a handful of times. The chain employs TRBV2 and TRBJ1-1, with D perhaps matching TRBD1 (6 bases). This CDR3 has 15 amino acids. V shed 6 bases and J shed 3 bases, with 17 bases lying between them. Germline V CDR1 and CDR2: SNHLY, FYNNEI. CDR3 protein: CASRGLRGAHTEAFF. The DNA for the CDR3 is TGTGCCAGCAGGGGCCTGCGGGGGGCCCACACTGAAGCTTTCTTT.

The chain combines TRBV5-6 with TRBJ1-2; 9 bases map to TRBD1. Germline CDR1 reads SGHDT; CDR2 reads YYEEEE. The CDR3 has 15 amino acids. After removal of 5 bases from V and 7 bases from J, the junction contained 12 bases not matched to a gene. CDR3 in amino acids: CASSPRGQGLIGYTF. The DNA for the CDR3 is TGTGCCAGCAGTCCGAGGGGACAGGGACTCATTGGCTACACCTTC.

CDR3 DNA sequence: TGTGCCAGCAGCTTAGCGGGGGGGCCATTCACAGATACGCAGTATTTT. Translated: CASSLAGGPFTDTQYF. This rearrangement joins TRBV11-3 to TRBJ2-3; 8 nucleotides agree with TRBD2. The CDR3 is made up of 16 amino acids. Germline-derived CDR1 and CDR2 are SGHNT and YENEEA. After removal of 1 base from V and 2 bases from J, the junction contained 5 bases not matched to a gene.

This chain connects TRBV29-1 to TRBJ2-7; D possibly corresponds to TRBD2 (8 bases). This CDR3 is built from 14 residues. CDR1 SQVTM and CDR2 ANQGSEA come from the germline V gene. V lost 6 bases, J lost 6 bases, and 21 bases lay in between. This CDR3 reads CSVPPRDSGGEQYF. In nucleotides, the CDR3 is TGCAGCGTCCCCCCCCGGGACAGCGGGGGCGAGCAGTACTTC.

The chain uses TRBV19 and TRBJ1-1; 8 positions match TRBD1. The CDR3 spans 16 residues. Germline CDR1 is LNHDA and CDR2 is SQIVND (reference sequence). After removal of 1 base from V and 4 bases from J, the junction contained 8 bases not matched to a gene. CDR3 in DNA: TGTGCCAGTAGTATAGGACAGGGGCCGACGAGCACTGAAGCTTTCTTT. Residues: CASSIGQGPTSTEAFF.

This clone was detected once. The V and J genes are TRBV4-3 and TRBJ2-1, with 14 bases lining up with TRBD2. The CDR3 is made up of 16 amino acids. Germline V gene lookup returns CDR1 LGHNA and CDR2 YSLEER. The V and J ends lost 1 base and 7 bases, in that order; junction bases with no gene match: 3. CDR3 bases: TGCGCCAGCAGCCAAGTCGGGACTAGCGGGGGTAATGAGCAGTTCTTC. The encoded protein is CASSQVGTSGGNEQFF.

This clone appeared a single time. The chain employs TRBV27 and TRBJ2-7, with TRBD2 matching 7 bases. Germline V gives CDR1 MNHEY, CDR2 SMNVEV (reference sequence). V shed 4 bases and J 1 base; nucleotides not matched to a gene: 4. The CDR3 runs 14 residues. In DNA form, the CDR3 reads TGTGCCAGCAGTTCACCTAGCGGTTCCTACGAGCAGTACTTC. Translated, it gives CASSSPSGSYEQYF.